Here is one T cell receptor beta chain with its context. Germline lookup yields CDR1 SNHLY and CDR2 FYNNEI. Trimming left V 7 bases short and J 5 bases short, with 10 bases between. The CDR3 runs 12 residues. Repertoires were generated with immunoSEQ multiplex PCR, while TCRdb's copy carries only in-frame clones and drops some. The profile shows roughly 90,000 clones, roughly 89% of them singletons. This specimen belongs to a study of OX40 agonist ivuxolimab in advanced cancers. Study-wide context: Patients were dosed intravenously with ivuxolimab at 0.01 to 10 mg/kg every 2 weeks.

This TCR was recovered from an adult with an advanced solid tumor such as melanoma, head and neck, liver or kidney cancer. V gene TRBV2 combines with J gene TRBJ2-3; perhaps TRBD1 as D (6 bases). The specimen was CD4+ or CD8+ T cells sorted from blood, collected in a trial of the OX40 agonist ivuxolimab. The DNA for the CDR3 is TGTGCCAGCAAAGAGGGACAAGATACGCAGTATTTT. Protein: CASKEGQDTQYF.